The 11 T cell receptor beta chains below come from one sample, sequenced in a study of CD8+ T cells in alopecia areata. RNA extraction and reverse transcription yielded cDNA as sequencing template. Sequenced by immunoSEQ multiplex PCR; TCRdb stores in-frame clones only, minus some. The sample holds some 130,000 clones; roughly 53% are singletons and the top ten take around 6.6%. Sequenced material: CD4+ T cells sorted from blood, taken at week 0. These TCRs come from a human donor with alopecia areata.

This clone was seen a single time. The V gene is TRBV6-5, the J gene TRBJ2-3; 8 nucleotides agree with TRBD2. The germline V gene has CDR1 MNHEY and CDR2 SVGAGI. V dropped 4 bases and J dropped 11; count of bases not matched to a gene: 11. The CDR3 runs 14 residues. CDR3 region: CASSLDPYGGGQYF. CDR3 bases: TGTGCCAGCAGTTTAGACCCGTACGGGGGGGGGCAGTATTTT.

This clone appeared once. This rearrangement joins TRBV6-5 to TRBJ2-7; 8 positions agree with TRBD1. From germline, CDR1 is MNHEY and CDR2 SVGAGI. The length of the CDR3 is 15 residues. After removal of 0 bases from V and 2 bases from J, the junction contained 3 bases not matched to a gene. The CDR3 nucleotides read TGTGCCAGCAGTTACTCGCTGACAGGGGCCTACGAGCAGTACTTC. Its translation is CASSYSLTGAYEQYF.

The chain couples TRBV5-1 to TRBJ2-7; TRBD1 matches 7 bases. CDR1 is SGHRS, CDR2 YFSETQ, per germline. The CDR3 has 15 residues. J gave up 2 bases and V 1 base, and 6 bases lay outside the gene matches. The CDR3 here is CASSLIWQGAYEQYF. DNA for the CDR3: TGCGCCAGCAGCTTGATTTGGCAGGGGGCCTACGAGCAGTACTTC.

This clone has just a few counts. The chain employs TRBV10-3 and TRBJ2-2, with 7 bases fitting TRBD1. This CDR3 comprises 14 residues. The ends lost 4 bases at V and 3 bases at J; junction bases unmatched: 2. Germline lookup yields CDR1 ENHRY and CDR2 SYGVKD. The CDR3 protein is CAISGQGDTGELFF. The CDR3 DNA sequence: TGTGCCATCAGTGGACAGGGTGACACCGGGGAGCTGTTTTTT.

The chain links TRBV6-5 to TRBJ2-3; a weak D match, TRBD2 (5 bases). V was clipped by 11 bases and J by 1 base, with 13 bases between them. The CDR3 length is 13 residues. Germline V lookup: CDR1 MNHEY, CDR2 SVGAGI. CDR3 nucleotide sequence: TGTGCCGTGACGGACTCTGGCACAGATACGCAGTATTTT. This gives the protein CAVTDSGTDTQYF.

The genes are TRBV6-1 and TRBJ2-5; the D gene is possibly TRBD2 (6 bases). Germline V gene data show CDR1 as MNHNS and CDR2 as SASEGT. V lost 1 base and J 4 bases, leaving 10 bases between the germline ends. The CDR3 is 14 amino acids. The CDR3 nucleotides read TGTGCCAGCAGTGAAGGGTCGGAGGGAGAGACCCAGTACTTC. As protein: CASSEGSEGETQYF.

This clone occurred a few times. The rearrangement links TRBV2 to TRBJ2-5; D is perhaps TRBD1 (5 bases). V gave up 4 bases and J gave up 0 bases, with 9 bases separating them. Germline V gives CDR1 SNHLY, CDR2 FYNNEI. CDR3 length: 14 amino acids. CDR3 residues: CASSVNRYQETQYF. The CDR3 nucleotides are TGTGCCAGCAGTGTGAACAGGTACCAAGAGACCCAGTACTTC.

This chain links TRBV6-6 with TRBJ2-5; D might be TRBD1 (6 bases). Trimming cost V 6 bases and J 5 bases, with 19 bases left between them. This CDR3 spans 15 amino acids. Germline CDR1 MNHNY, CDR2 SVGAGI (reference sequence). The CDR3 loop is CASSTGQGIRETQYF. For the CDR3, the DNA is TGTGCCAGCAGCACAGGGCAGGGGATCCGGGAGACCCAGTACTTC.

This rearrangement joins TRBV29-1 to TRBJ1-1; the D gene is possibly TRBD1 (5 bases). Germline V lookup: CDR1 SQVTM, CDR2 ANQGSEA. V dropped 7 bases and J dropped 10 bases, with 16 bases sitting between them. The CDR3 totals 11 residues. The CDR3 region has the DNA TGCAGCGCCGGGGACCCTGGGGGAGCTTTCTTT. This gives the protein CSAGDPGGAFF.

The rearrangement joins TRBV28 to TRBJ1-6, with D perhaps matching TRBD1 (6 bases). Trimming removed 5 bases from V and 5 bases from J, with 10 bases in between. This CDR3 spans 14 amino acids. From germline, CDR1 is MDHEN and CDR2 SYDVKM. This chain's CDR3 is CASSRTDDNSPLHF. For the CDR3, the DNA is TGTGCCAGCAGTAGGACAGACGATAATTCACCCCTCCACTTT.

The chain uses TRBV6-5 and TRBJ2-5; 8 bases agree with TRBD1. This CDR3 is built from 13 residues. CDR1 and CDR2 (germline): MNHEY, SVGAGI. V shed 10 bases and J 5 bases; nucleotides not matched to a gene: 9. CDR3 loop: CATARGLGETQYF. CDR3 nucleotides: TGTGCCACAGCCAGGGGGCTCGGGGAGACCCAGTACTTC.